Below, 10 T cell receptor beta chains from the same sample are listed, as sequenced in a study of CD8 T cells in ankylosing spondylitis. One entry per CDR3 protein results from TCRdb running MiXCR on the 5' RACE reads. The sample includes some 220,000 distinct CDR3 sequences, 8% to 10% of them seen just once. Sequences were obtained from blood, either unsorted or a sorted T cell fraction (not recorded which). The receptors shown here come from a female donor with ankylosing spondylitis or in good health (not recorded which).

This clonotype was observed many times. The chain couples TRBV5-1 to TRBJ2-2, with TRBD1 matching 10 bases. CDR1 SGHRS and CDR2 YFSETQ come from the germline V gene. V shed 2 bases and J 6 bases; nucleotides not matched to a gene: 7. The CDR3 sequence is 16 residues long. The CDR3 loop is CASSLLGTGAPGELFF. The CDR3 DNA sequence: TGCGCCAGCAGCTTACTCGGGACAGGGGCGCCCGGGGAGCTGTTTTTT. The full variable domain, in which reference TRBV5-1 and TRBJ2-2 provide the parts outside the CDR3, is KAGVTQTPRYLIKTRGQQVTLSCSPISGHRSVSWYQQTPGQGLQFLFEYFSETQRNKGNFPGRFSGRQFSNSRSEMNVSTLELGDSALYLCASSLLGTGAPGELFFGEGSRLTVL.

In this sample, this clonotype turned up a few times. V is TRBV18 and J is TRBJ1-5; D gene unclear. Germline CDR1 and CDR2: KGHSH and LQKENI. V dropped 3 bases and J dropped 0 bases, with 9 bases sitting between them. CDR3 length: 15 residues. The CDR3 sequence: CASSPAGLSNQPQHF. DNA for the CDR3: TGTGCCAGCTCACCGGCCGGGCTTAGCAATCAGCCCCAGCATTTT.

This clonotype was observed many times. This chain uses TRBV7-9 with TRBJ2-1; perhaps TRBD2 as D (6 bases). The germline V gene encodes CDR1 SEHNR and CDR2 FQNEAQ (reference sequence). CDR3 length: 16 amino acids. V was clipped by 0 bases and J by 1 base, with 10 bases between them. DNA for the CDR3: TGTGCCAGCAGCTTAGCTAGCGGTTATTCCTACAATGAGCAGTTCTTC. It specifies CASSLASGYSYNEQFF.

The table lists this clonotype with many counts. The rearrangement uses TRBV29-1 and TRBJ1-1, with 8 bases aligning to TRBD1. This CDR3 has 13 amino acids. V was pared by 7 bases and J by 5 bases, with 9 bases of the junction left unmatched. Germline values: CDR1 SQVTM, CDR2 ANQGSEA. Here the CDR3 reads CSDSQGVVTEAFF. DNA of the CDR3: TGCAGCGACTCACAGGGGGTCGTAACTGAAGCTTTCTTT.

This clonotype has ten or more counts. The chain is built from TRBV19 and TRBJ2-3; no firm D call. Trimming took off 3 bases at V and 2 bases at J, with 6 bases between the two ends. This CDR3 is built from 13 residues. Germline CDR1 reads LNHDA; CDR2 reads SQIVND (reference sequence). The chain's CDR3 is CASSIRYTDTQYF. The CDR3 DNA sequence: TGTGCCAGTAGTATCCGTTACACAGATACGCAGTATTTT.

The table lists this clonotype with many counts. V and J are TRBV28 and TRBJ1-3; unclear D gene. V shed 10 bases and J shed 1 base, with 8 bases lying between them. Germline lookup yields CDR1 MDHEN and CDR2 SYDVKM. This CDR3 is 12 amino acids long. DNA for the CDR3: TGTGCCACTCGCGGTTCTGGAAACACCATATATTTT. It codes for CATRGSGNTIYF.

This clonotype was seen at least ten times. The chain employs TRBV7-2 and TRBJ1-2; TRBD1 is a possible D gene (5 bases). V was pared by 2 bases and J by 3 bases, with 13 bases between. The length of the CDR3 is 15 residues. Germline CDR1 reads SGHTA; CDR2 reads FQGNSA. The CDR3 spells CASSLSAGTDYGYTF. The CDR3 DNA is TGTGCCAGCAGCTTATCGGCGGGGACGGACTATGGCTACACCTTC.

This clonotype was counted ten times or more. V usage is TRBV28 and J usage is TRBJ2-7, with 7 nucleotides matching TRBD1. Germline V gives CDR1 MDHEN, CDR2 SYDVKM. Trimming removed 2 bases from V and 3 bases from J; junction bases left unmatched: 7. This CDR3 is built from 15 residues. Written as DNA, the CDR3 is TGTGCCAGCAGTTTACCCAGACAGGGTGTCTACGAGCAGTACTTC. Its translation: CASSLPRQGVYEQYF.

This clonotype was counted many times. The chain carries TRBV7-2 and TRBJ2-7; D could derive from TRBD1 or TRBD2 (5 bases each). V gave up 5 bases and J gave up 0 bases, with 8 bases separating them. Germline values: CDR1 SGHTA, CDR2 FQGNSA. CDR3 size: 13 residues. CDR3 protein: CASSRGPSYEQYF. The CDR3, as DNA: TGTGCCAGCAGCAGGGGACCCTCCTACGAGCAGTACTTC.

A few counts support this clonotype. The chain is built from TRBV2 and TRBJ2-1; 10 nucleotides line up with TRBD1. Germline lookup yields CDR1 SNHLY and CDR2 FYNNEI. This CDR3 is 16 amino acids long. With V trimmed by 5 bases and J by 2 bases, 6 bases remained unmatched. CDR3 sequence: CASSPPGTGAYNEQFF. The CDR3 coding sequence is TGTGCCAGCAGTCCCCCCGGGACAGGGGCCTACAATGAGCAGTTCTTC. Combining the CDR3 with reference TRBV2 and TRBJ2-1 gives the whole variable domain EPEVTQTPSHQVTQMGQEVILRCVPISNHLYFYWYRQILGQKVEFLVSFYNNEISEKSEIFDDQFSVERPDGSNFTLKIRSTKLEDSAMYFCASSPPGTGAYNEQFFGPGTRLTVL.